This is a list of T cell receptor beta chains from one sample in a study of blood T cell repertoires in COVID-19. Using immunoSEQ multiplex PCR, the repertoire was profiled, and TCRdb retains in-frame clones only, with some absent. The table has 100,000 to 150,000 clones, 60% to 85% seen once. Material for sequencing was peripheral blood. These receptors came from a man aged 70 or older with acute or convalescent COVID-19. The CDR3 runs from the conserved cysteine through the conserved F or W. The D gene is left open where the match is weak. Part of the rows lack a size; the others show once, few, many or a class for expanded clones.

d_call clone_size j_call v_call cdr3_nt cdr3_aa
- - TRBJ1-2 TRBV9 TGTGCCAGCAGCCAAACTCGAAACTATGGCTACACCTTC CASSQTRNYGYTF
- - TRBJ1-3 TRBV6-5 TGTGCCAGCATCCAACAGAACTCTGGAAACACCATATATTTT CASIQQNSGNTIYF
TRBD1 - TRBJ1-4 TRBV19 TGTGCCAGTAGTATAGATCAAGGGGGCAGAGAAAAACTGTTTTTT CASSIDQGGREKLFF
- - TRBJ1-3 TRBV9 TGTGCCAGCAGCGTATCAGGGACTAACTCTGGAAACACCATATATTTT CASSVSGTNSGNTIYF
- few TRBJ2-7 TRBV5-5 TGTGCCAGCAATCCCGGACAGCCCTCCTACGAGCAGTACTTC CASNPGQPSYEQYF
TRBD1 once TRBJ1-4 TRBV18 TGTGCCAGCTCTCTTGGACAGGATGAAAAACTGTTTTTT CASSLGQDEKLFF
TRBD1 - TRBJ1-2 TRBV2 TGTGCCAGCAGTCGGGACAGGGAGAGGTATGGCTACACCTTC CASSRDRERYGYTF
- - TRBJ1-2 TRBV24-1 TGTGCCACCAGTGAAGCAGGGTATAACTATGGCTACACCTTC CATSEAGYNYGYTF
- - TRBJ1-2 TRBV27 TGTGCCAGCAGTTTCCTCGGGGGAATAGGAGGCTACACCTTC CASSFLGGIGGYTF
TRBD1 - TRBJ1-2 TRBV5-4 TGTGCCAGCAGCATACAGGGGGCGAATTATGGCTACACCTTC CASSIQGANYGYTF
TRBD1 - TRBJ1-2 TRBV19 TGTGCCAGTAGTTTCCCCGGACAGGCTAACTATGGCTACACCTTC CASSFPGQANYGYTF
TRBD1 once TRBJ2-5 TRBV6-5 TGTGCCACTCATCGGGACAGGAGCCAAGAGACCCAGTACTTC CATHRDRSQETQYF
TRBD1 few TRBJ1-1 TRBV6-5 TGTGCCAGCAGTTACTTAGGGGGCGTTGAAGCTTTCTTT CASSYLGGVEAFF
- - TRBJ2-3 TRBV10-3 TGTGCCATCAGTGCCGGGACAGATACGCAGTATTTT CAISAGTDTQYF
- - TRBJ1-2 TRBV15 TGTGCCACCAGCAGGACAGGCAACTATGGCTACACCTTC CATSRTGNYGYTF
TRBD2 once TRBJ2-1 TRBV4-3 TGCGCCAGCAGCCAAGATCTACGGGGGGGGACCTACAATGAGCAGTTCTTC CASSQDLRGGTYNEQFF
- - TRBJ1-1 TRBV3-1/TRBV3-2 TGTGCCAGCAGCCAAGTAGGGGTATACACTGAAGCTTTCTTT CASSQVGVYTEAFF
TRBD1 many TRBJ2-2 TRBV2 TGTGCCAGCAGTGGGTTCGGGGGACAGGCCGCCGGGGAGCTGTTTTTT CASSGFGGQAAGELFF
- - TRBJ1-1 TRBV12-3/TRBV12-4 TGTGCCAGCAGTTTCTTTTTACGGGAAGCTTTCTTT CASSFFLREAFF
- - TRBJ1-2 TRBV3-1/TRBV3-2 TGTGCCAGCAGCCAAGGCTGGCAGGGTGACTATGGCTACACCTTC CASSQGWQGDYGYTF
TRBD1 few TRBJ1-2 TRBV28 TGTGCCAGCAGTCAACCCCGACAGGGTAGCTACACCTTC CASSQPRQGSYTF
TRBD2 - TRBJ2-1 TRBV5-1 TGCGCCAGCAGCTTGAGGGTAGCGGGGGGGCCTGAAGTCGGAGAGCAGTTCTTC CASSLRVAGGPEVGEQFF
- - TRBJ2-1 TRBV7-9 TGTGCCAGCAGCCCGGCCGGGCAGAGGGGGAATGAGCAGTTCTTC CASSPAGQRGNEQFF
- - TRBJ1-1 TRBV11-3 TGTGCCAGCAGCTTAAACCCGGGCACTGAAGCTTTCTTT CASSLNPGTEAFF
TRBD2 - TRBJ2-1 TRBV4-2 TGTGCCAGCAGCCAAGATGCGGGGGGCCCCCCCTACAATGAGCAGTTCTTC CASSQDAGGPPYNEQFF
TRBD2 - TRBJ2-3 TRBV18 TGTGCCAGCTCACCGATTGCCGGGGGGGATACGCAGTATTTT CASSPIAGGDTQYF
TRBD1 few TRBJ1-6 TRBV7-2 TGTGCCAGCAGCCAGGGGGGAGAGGGGGTTTATAATTCACCCCTCCACTTT CASSQGGEGVYNSPLHF
TRBD2 - TRBJ2-7 TRBV7-2 TGTGCCAGCAGCCCCGGACTAGGGACGCCCTACGAGCAGTACTTC CASSPGLGTPYEQYF
TRBD1 - TRBJ2-2 TRBV19 TGTGCCAGTGTCAGACGGGGACAGGGGGCGGTCGGGGAGCTGTTTTTT CASVRRGQGAVGELFF
TRBD1 - TRBJ1-2 TRBV7-2 TGTGCCAGCACCCGGGACAGAATCTATGGCTACACCTTC CASTRDRIYGYTF
TRBD1 - TRBJ1-1 TRBV19 TGTGCCAGTAGTTTAAGGGGACAGGGACTAGAAGCTTTCTTT CASSLRGQGLEAFF
TRBD2 - TRBJ2-5 TRBV3-1/TRBV3-2 TGTGCCAGCAGCAGACGGGGGGGCCTAGAGACCCAGTACTTC CASSRRGGLETQYF
TRBD1 - TRBJ1-2 TRBV7-2 TGTGCCAGCAGCTACCGGGACAGCCTTAACTATGGCTACACCTTC CASSYRDSLNYGYTF